What follows are 20 T cell receptor beta chains derived from one specimen sequenced in a study of T cells after yellow fever vaccination. TCRdb re-called the 5' RACE reads through MiXCR, storing one row per CDR3 protein. The top ten hold around 3.5% of the sample, which has nearly 300,000 distinct CDR3 sequences, 8.7% seen once. Here the sequenced sample was CD4+ T cells sorted from PBMCs, taken 5 days after the yellow fever booster vaccination. The origin of the receptors is a man younger than 35 who received the YFV17D yellow fever vaccine.

This chain uses TRBV29-1 with TRBJ2-7; TRBD1 aligns across 7 bases. CDR1 is SQVTM, CDR2 ANQGSEA, per germline. The CDR3 has 13 residues. The DNA of the CDR3 is TGCATGCTTGCCGGGACAGTAAGCTACGAGCAGTACTTC. Residues: CMLAGTVSYEQYF.

The chain has TRBV4-3 and TRBJ2-3; tentatively, D is TRBD1 or TRBD2 (5 bases each). The CDR3 spans 14 residues. Germline assignment: CDR1 LGHNA and CDR2 YSLEER. Trimming took off 0 bases at V and 6 bases at J, with 10 bases between the two ends. CDR3 in amino acids: CASSQDVGTDTQYF. The CDR3 DNA reads TGCGCCAGCAGCCAAGATGTGGGGACGGATACGCAGTATTTT.

The chain links TRBV4-3 to TRBJ1-1, with 7 bases aligning to TRBD1. The germline gives CDR1 LGHNA, CDR2 YSLEER. The junction had 7 bases not matched to a gene; V was cut back by 1 base and J by 5 bases. The CDR3 runs 15 residues. In nucleotides, the CDR3 is TGCGCCAGCAGCCAAGCAGACAGGGATGGGACTGAAGCTTTCTTT. Translating gives CASSQADRDGTEAFF.

This rearrangement joins TRBV7-2 to TRBJ2-2, with D unclear. CDR3 length: 15 amino acids. Between the trimmed V and J ends, which lost 1 base and 1 base, there was a span of 7 bases. Germline values: CDR1 SGHTA, CDR2 FQGNSA. The CDR3 DNA is TGTGCCAGCAGCTTAGTAGTGTGGAACACCGGGGAGCTGTTTTTT. Its protein is CASSLVVWNTGELFF.

This chain connects TRBV6-2 or TRBV6-3 to TRBJ1-5, with D perhaps matching TRBD1 (5 bases). Germline lookup yields CDR1 MNHEY and CDR2 SVGEGT. V was shortened by 0 bases and J by 7 bases, with 13 bases between the two germline ends. The CDR3 contains 15 residues. For the CDR3, the DNA is TGTGCCAGCAGTTACTCGTACGGGGGAGGACAGCCCCAGCATTTT. Its protein is CASSYSYGGGQPQHF.

This clonotype showed up just a few times. This chain joins TRBV12-3 or TRBV12-4 and TRBJ1-2, with D unresolved. This CDR3 comprises 13 residues. Trimming cost V 2 bases and J 4 bases, with 8 bases left between them. CDR3 in amino acids: CASSLLAGYGYTF. The CDR3 DNA reads TGTGCCAGCAGTTTACTGGCTGGCTATGGCTACACCTTC.

This clonotype appeared many times. This sequence joins TRBV5-1 and TRBJ2-1, with D unclear. CDR3 length equals 14 residues. V lost 0 bases to trimming and J lost 10 bases, with 14 bases between them. Per the germline V gene, CDR1 is SGHRS and CDR2 is YFSETQ. CDR3 sequence (DNA): TGCGCCAGCAGCTTGGGGCCAAACATGGGGGAGCAGTTCTTC. It codes for CASSLGPNMGEQFF.

The chain joins TRBV30 to TRBJ2-5, with D uncertain. V was pared by 2 bases and J by 4 bases, with 8 bases between. Germline CDR1 is GTSNPN and CDR2 is SVGIG (reference sequence). CDR3 length equals 12 residues. Here the CDR3 reads CAWSIQRETQYF. The CDR3 DNA sequence: TGTGCCTGGAGTATCCAAAGAGAGACCCAGTACTTC.

This clonotype was seen only a few times. The chain is built from TRBV29-1 and TRBJ2-1; 8 bases are shared with TRBD2. This CDR3 is built from 15 residues. J gave up 6 bases and V 3 bases, and 10 bases lay outside the gene matches. The germline V gene encodes CDR1 SQVTM and CDR2 ANQGSEA. The CDR3 DNA follows: TGCAGCGTTGATCCCTTGGCGGGGGGCCTCAATGAGCAGTTCTTC. Translating it yields CSVDPLAGGLNEQFF.

V usage is TRBV7-9 and J usage is TRBJ2-5; D uncertain. The germline V gene encodes CDR1 SEHNR and CDR2 FQNEAQ (reference sequence). V lost 4 bases, J lost 7 bases, and 7 bases lay in between. The CDR3 is made up of 11 amino acids. CDR3 protein: CASSSPRTQYF. In DNA, the CDR3 is TGTGCCAGCAGCTCCCCTCGGACCCAGTACTTC.

This clonotype was counted a few times. The rearrangement joins TRBV12-3 or TRBV12-4 to TRBJ2-3, with TRBD2 matching over 7 bases. The CDR3 sequence is 14 residues long. V lost 6 bases to trimming and J lost 0 bases; unmatched junction nucleotides: 3. The CDR3: CASRELASTDTQYF. The CDR3 DNA reads as TGTGCCAGCAGGGAACTAGCGAGCACAGATACGCAGTATTTT.

The rearrangement joins TRBV29-1 to TRBJ2-7; TRBD2 might be the D (5 bases). V was shortened by 3 bases and J by 4 bases, with 16 bases between the two germline ends. The CDR3 length is 14 residues. The germline V gene encodes CDR1 SQVTM and CDR2 ANQGSEA. Here the CDR3 reads CSVDPEGRIYEQYV. In DNA form, the CDR3 reads TGCAGCGTTGACCCCGAGGGCAGGATATACGAGCAGTACGTC.

V and J are TRBV7-6 and TRBJ1-1, with TRBD1 as a possible D gene (5 bases). Germline CDR1 SGHVS, CDR2 FNYEAQ. V was pared by 5 bases and J by 3 bases, with 13 bases between. CDR3 length: 14 amino acids. CDR3 nucleotides: TGTGCCAGCAGCCGACTGGGACCAGACACTGAAGCTTTCTTT. It codes for CASSRLGPDTEAFF.

This clonotype was seen only a few times. V is TRBV7-3 and J is TRBJ2-7; 8 bases line up with TRBD2. Germline CDR1 is SGHTA and CDR2 is FQGTGA. J gave up 4 bases and V 3 bases, and 8 bases lay outside the gene matches. The CDR3 runs to 15 residues. The chain's CDR3 is CASSLKIAGIYEQYV. CDR3 nucleotide sequence: TGTGCCAGCAGCTTGAAGATAGCGGGGATTTACGAGCAGTACGTC.

This chain uses TRBV18 with TRBJ2-3, with D possibly being TRBD1 (6 bases). The length of the CDR3 is 12 residues. The V and J ends lost 3 bases and 9 bases respectively, with 10 bases between them. Looked up from germline, CDR1 is KGHSH and CDR2 is LQKENI. CDR3 in amino acids: CASSPDRGTQYF. In DNA, the CDR3 is TGTGCCAGCTCACCGGACAGAGGCACGCAGTATTTT. Full variable domain (remainder filled in from reference TRBV18 and TRBJ2-3): NAGVMQNPRHLVRRRGQEARLRCSPMKGHSHVYWYRQLPEEGLKFMVYLQKENIIDESGMPKERFSAEFPKEGPSILRIQQVVRGDSAAYFCASSPDRGTQYFGPGTRLTVL.

In this sample, this clonotype turned up many times. The chain has TRBV9 and TRBJ2-3; 10 nucleotides match TRBD2. CDR1 SGDLS and CDR2 YYNGEE come from the germline V gene. The trim removed 2 bases at V and 1 base at J, leaving 4 bases unmatched. The CDR3 runs to 16 residues. CDR3 loop: CASSVLAGARTDTQYF. For the CDR3, the DNA is TGTGCCAGCAGCGTCCTAGCGGGGGCTCGCACAGATACGCAGTATTTT.

The chain joins TRBV29-1 to TRBJ2-5, with 9 bases matching TRBD1. This CDR3 has 14 amino acids. V shed 7 bases, J shed 6 bases, and the junction held 12 bases outside the gene matches. Germline CDR1 and CDR2: SQVTM and ANQGSEA. As DNA, the CDR3 is TGCAGCGCCGAAGGCCCGGGACAGGGCCAGACCCAGTACTTC. Amino acids: CSAEGPGQGQTQYF.

The rearrangement joins TRBV11-3 to TRBJ1-1, with D perhaps matching TRBD1 (6 bases). Trimming shortened V by 5 bases and J by 1 base, and 14 bases separated the two germline ends. Per germline, CDR1 SGHNT and CDR2 YENEEA. This CDR3 is 15 amino acids long. CDR3 amino acids: CASSAGGQPNTEAFF. The CDR3 DNA reads TGTGCCAGCAGCGCGGGCGGACAGCCGAACACTGAAGCTTTCTTT.

The chain is built from TRBV19 and TRBJ1-5, with unresolved D. This CDR3 has 12 residues. Germline V gene sequence: CDR1 LNHDA, CDR2 SQIVND (reference sequence). Trimming removed 3 bases from V and 3 bases from J, with 3 bases in between. CDR3 residues: CASSILNQPQHF. The CDR3 bases are TGTGCCAGTAGTATTCTCAATCAGCCCCAGCATTTT.

A note on this clonotype: With a much larger clone just one base away, this may be a read error. The rearrangement uses TRBV7-9 and TRBJ1-2, with unresolved D. Germline V gene data show CDR1 as SEHNR and CDR2 as FQNEAQ (reference sequence). The CDR3 sequence is 14 residues long. Trimming cost V 5 bases and J 5 bases, with 15 bases left between them. CDR3 in amino acids: CASSPRAMGYGYTF. CDR3 nucleotides: TGTGCCAGCAGCCCTCGCGCAATGGGTTATGGCTACACCTTC.